This T cell receptor beta chain was captured in a study of OX40 agonist ivuxolimab in advanced cancers. Across the whole study: Under the entry rules, prior anti-PD-1, anti-PD-L1 or anti-CTLA-4 therapy was allowed, and 35% to 40% had some.

Using immunoSEQ multiplex PCR, the repertoire was profiled, and TCRdb retains in-frame clones only, with some absent. The top ten hold around 0.7% of the sample, which has 82,000 or so clones, around 90% seen once. V lost 11 bases to trimming and J lost 10 bases, with 21 bases between them. The CDR3 contains 14 residues. Germline CDR1 is MNHNY and CDR2 is SVGAGI (reference sequence). Sample: CD4+ or CD8+ T cells sorted from blood, taken in a trial of the OX40 agonist ivuxolimab. The gene calls are TRBV6-6 and TRBJ1-6; D is unclear. This TCR was recovered from an adult with an advanced solid tumor such as melanoma, head and neck, liver or kidney cancer. The CDR3 DNA reads TGTGCCGTCGAGTCAGGCCCGGTCGAATCACCCCTCCACTTT. It codes for CAVESGPVESPLHF.